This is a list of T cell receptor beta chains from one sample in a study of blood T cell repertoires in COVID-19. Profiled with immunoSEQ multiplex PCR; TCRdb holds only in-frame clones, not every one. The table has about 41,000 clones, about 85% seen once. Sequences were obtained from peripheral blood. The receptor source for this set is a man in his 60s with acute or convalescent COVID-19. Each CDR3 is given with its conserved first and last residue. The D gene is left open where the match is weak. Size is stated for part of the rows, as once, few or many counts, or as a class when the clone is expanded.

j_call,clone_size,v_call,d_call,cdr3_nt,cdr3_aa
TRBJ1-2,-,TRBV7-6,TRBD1,TGTGCCAGCAGCTTAGAGGACAGGGGGTTAGGGGGCTACACCTTC,CASSLEDRGLGGYTF
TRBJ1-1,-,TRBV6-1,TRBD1,TGTGCCAGCAGTGATCCGACAGGGGAGGTTAACACTGAAGCTTTCTTT,CASSDPTGEVNTEAFF
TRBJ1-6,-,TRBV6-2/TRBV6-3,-,TGTGCCAGCAGTTGGGAGGAACGTCATAATTCACCCCTCCACTTT,CASSWEERHNSPLHF
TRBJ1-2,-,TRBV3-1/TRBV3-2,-,TGTGCCAGCAGCCAAGGGGTAGGGGTAGTGGGTTATGGCTACACCTTC,CASSQGVGVVGYGYTF
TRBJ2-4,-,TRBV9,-,TGTGCCAGCAGCGTAGGCGGAGGGAGGGCCAAAAACATTCAGTACTTC,CASSVGGGRAKNIQYF
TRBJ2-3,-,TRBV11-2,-,TGTGCCAGCAGGGGGGCCATAGATACGCAGTATTTT,CASRGAIDTQYF
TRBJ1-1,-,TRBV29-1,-,TGCAGCGCCCGGAATTACCACGCGGACACTGAAGCTTTCTTT,CSARNYHADTEAFF
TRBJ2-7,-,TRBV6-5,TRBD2,TGTGCCAGCAGTTACTCGGGACTAGCCGGCCACGAGCAGTACTTC,CASSYSGLAGHEQYF
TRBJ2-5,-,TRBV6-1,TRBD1,TGTGCCAGCAGTGAAGCAGGGGGCGGGGAGACCCAGTACTTC,CASSEAGGGETQYF
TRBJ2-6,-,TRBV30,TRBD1,TGTGCCTGGGACAGGGGGGCATTCTCTGGGGCCAACGTCCTGACTTTC,CAWDRGAFSGANVLTF
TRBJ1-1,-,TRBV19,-,TGTGCCAGTAGTATCCAATACAGGGTCACTGAAGCTTTCTTT,CASSIQYRVTEAFF
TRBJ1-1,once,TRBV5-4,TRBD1,TGTGCCAGCAGCAAACCACAGGGGGAGAACACTGAAGCTTTCTTT,CASSKPQGENTEAFF
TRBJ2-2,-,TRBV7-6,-,TGTGCCAGCAGCCCCCTTTGGGGCAGTACCGGGGAGCTGTTTTTT,CASSPLWGSTGELFF
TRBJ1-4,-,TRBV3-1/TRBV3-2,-,TGTGCCAGCAGCCAGGGGGGGGAGAAGGGTGAAAAACTGTTTTTT,CASSQGGEKGEKLFF
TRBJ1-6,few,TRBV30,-,-,CAWSVPPGGSPLHF
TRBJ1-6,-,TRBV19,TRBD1,TGTGCCAGTATGGGGGACAGAGATTCACCCCTCCACTTT,CASMGDRDSPLHF
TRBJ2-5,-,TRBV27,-,TGTGCCAGCAGTTTATTTGGGGCGCCAGAGACCCAGTACTTC,CASSLFGAPETQYF
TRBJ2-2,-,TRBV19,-,TGTGCCAGTAGTATTCGTCCCGGAGCGGGCACCGGGGAGCTGTTTTTT,CASSIRPGAGTGELFF
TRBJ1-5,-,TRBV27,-,TGTGCCAGCAGTTTAAGCAGCAATCAGCCCCAGCATTTT,CASSLSSNQPQHF
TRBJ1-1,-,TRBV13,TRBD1,TGTGCCAGCAGCTTAGGCGGGGACAGGGGGTTGAACACTGAAGCTTTCTTT,CASSLGGDRGLNTEAFF
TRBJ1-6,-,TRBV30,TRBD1,TGTGCCTGGAGTGTTTTTGGACAGGGCAAGAATTCACCCCTCCACTTT,CAWSVFGQGKNSPLHF